This TCR beta chain was sequenced in a study of cytomegalovirus exposure and HLA in healthy donors. Likely unrecorded immune exposures existed in these nominally healthy donors. V was clipped by 5 bases and J by 2 bases, with 11 bases between them. The CDR3 is 13 residues long. CDR1 is SGHRS, CDR2 YFSETQ, per germline. Primers: 60 Vbeta forward and 13 Jbeta reverse. TCRdb's table, derived via immunoSEQ multiplex PCR, lists solely in-frame clones and lacks some. The data hold under 150,000 clones, with 80% observed a single time. The sequence was obtained from a woman in her 40s in good health and CMV-seronegative. The chain links TRBV5-1 to TRBJ2-7; tentatively, D is TRBD1 (6 bases). Sequenced input: PBMCs. For the CDR3, the DNA is TGCGCCAGCAGACGAACAGGGACCTACGAGCAGTACTTC. Its translation: CASRRTGTYEQYF.